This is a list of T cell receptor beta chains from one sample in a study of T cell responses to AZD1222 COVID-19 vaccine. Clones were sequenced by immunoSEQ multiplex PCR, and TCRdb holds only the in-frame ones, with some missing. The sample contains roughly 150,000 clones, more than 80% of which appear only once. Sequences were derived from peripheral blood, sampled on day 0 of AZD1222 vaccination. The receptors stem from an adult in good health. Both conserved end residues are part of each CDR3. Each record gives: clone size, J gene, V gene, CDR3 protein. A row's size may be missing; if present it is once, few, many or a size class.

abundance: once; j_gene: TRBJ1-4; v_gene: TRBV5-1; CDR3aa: CASSGQGTLNEKLFF
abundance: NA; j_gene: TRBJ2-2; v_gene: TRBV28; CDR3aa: CASSLTGELFF
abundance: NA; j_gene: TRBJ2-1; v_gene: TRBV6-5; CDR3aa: CASSKLAGGKGEQFF
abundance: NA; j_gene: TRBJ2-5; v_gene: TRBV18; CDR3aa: CASSPMGTVRETQYF
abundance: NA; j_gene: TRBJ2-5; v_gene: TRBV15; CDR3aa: CATSRGRKETQYF
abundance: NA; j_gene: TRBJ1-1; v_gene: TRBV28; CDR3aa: CASIPSTTGLNTEAFF
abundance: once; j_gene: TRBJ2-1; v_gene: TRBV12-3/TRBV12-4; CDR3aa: CASSLGTAGEQFF
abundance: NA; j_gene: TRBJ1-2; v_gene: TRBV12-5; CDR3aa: CASGLTTSTGIGYGYTF
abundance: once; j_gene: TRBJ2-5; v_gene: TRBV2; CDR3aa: CASSRDGPSMPSGAQYF
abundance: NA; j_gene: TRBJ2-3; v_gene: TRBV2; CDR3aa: CASRGGTSGSTDTQYF
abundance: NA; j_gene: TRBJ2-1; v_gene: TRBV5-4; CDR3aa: CASSLPGDLPNEQFF
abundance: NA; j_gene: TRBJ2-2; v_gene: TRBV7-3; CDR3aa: CASSLFPGQGAGGELFF
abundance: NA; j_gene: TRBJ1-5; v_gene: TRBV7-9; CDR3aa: CASSSRVGVDNQPQHF
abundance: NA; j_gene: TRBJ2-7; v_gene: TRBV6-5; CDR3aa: CASSYSARRSSYEQYF
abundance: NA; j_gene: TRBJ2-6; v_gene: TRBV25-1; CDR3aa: CASSAVGVGFSGANVLTF
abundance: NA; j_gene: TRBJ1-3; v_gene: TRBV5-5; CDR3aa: CASSTGQGRNTIYF
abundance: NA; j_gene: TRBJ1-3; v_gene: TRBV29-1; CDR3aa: CSVRRQGPGGNTIYF
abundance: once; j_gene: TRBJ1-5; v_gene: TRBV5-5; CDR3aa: CASSLGLIGAGQPQHF
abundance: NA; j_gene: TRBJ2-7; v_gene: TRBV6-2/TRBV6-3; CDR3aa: CASSYTAGTFSYEQYF
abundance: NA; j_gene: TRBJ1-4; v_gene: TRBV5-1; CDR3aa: CASSLEGAQEKLFF
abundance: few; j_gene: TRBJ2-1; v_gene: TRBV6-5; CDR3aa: CASSRDSGSNEQFF
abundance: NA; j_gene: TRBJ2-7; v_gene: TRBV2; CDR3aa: CASSEGQRISYEQYF
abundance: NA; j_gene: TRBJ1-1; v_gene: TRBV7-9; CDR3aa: CASSPSAGKNTEAFF
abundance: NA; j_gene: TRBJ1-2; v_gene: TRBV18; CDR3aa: CASSPAGDNYGYTF
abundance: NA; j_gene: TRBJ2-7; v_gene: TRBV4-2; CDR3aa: CASSPGDSWTYEQYF
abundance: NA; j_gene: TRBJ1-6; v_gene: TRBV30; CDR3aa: CAWGNFAGGQIYNSPLHF
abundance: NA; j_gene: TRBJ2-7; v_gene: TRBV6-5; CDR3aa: CASRNSGTGGYEQYF
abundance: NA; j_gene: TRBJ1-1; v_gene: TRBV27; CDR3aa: CASSSPRMGTTEAFF
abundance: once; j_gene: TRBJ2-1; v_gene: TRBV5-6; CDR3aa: CASSLVHAGGLYNEQFF
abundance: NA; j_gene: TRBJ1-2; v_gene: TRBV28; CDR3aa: CASSPRDRVNGYTF
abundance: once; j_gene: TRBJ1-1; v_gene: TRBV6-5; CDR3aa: CASSNQGNTEAFF
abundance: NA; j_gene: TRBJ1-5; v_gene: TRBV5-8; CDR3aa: CASSSGTGANQPQHF
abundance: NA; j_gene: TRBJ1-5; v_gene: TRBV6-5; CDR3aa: CASSSLSGLDQPQHF
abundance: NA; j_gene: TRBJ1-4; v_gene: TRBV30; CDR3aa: CAWSRGGGSNEKLFF
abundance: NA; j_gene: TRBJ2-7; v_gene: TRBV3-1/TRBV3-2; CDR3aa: CASSQAPSGGNPYEQYF
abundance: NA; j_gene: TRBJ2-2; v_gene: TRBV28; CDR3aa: CASRSQNANTGELFF
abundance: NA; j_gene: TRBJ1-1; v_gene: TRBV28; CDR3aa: CASSQRQGGVTEAFF
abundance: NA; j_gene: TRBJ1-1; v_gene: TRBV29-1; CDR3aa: CSAKRDTSPNTEAFF
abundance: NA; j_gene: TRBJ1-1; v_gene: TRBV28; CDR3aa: CASSPRTGINTEAFF
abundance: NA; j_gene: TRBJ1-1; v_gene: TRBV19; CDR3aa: CASTTPRLSMNTEAFF
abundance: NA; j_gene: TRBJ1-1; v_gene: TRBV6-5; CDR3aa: CASTTDRVTAEAFF
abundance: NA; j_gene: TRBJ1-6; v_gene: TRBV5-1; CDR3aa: CASSDQGLIYNSPLHF
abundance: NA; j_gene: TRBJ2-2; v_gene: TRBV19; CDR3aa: CASRTGGTGELFF
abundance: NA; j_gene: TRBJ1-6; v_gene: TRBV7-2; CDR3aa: CASSFYGGNSPLHF